This entry is about one TCR beta chain. The sample belongs to a study of blood T cell repertoires in COVID-19. This CDR3 is 14 amino acids long. The germline V and J ends were trimmed by 10 bases and 2 bases, with 14 bases remaining between them. Germline CDR1 reads WSHSY; CDR2 reads SAAADI. Repertoires were generated with immunoSEQ multiplex PCR, while TCRdb's copy carries only in-frame clones and drops some. The profile shows approximately 77,000 clones, about 80% of them singletons. The sample comprised peripheral blood. The TCR comes from a woman between 65 and 79 years old with acute or convalescent COVID-19. The chain employs TRBV10-2 and TRBJ2-2; a possible D gene is TRBD2 (6 bases). The chain's CDR3 is CAIRDSLNTGELFF. The CDR3 DNA is TGCGCCATTCGGGACTCTCTCAACACCGGGGAGCTGTTTTTT.